The rows below give T cell receptor beta chains drawn from one sample of a study of T cells in Graves' hyperthyroidism and ophthalmopathy. MiXCR was run by TCRdb on the multiplex PCR reads, yielding one entry per CDR3 protein. The sample lists around 690,000 distinct CDR3 sequences, less than 25% seen once, with over 30% in the top ten. The sequencing sample was made of blood. These receptor sequences come from a man aged 30 to 39 with Graves' ophthalmopathy. Each CDR3 is given with its conserved first and last residue. A D gene is named only where the DNA matches it firmly. Not all rows give a size; the values are once, few, many and, for expanded clones, a class.

v_gene	j_gene	d_gene	abundance	CDR3aa	CDR3nt
TRBV27	TRBJ2-1	NA	NA	CASSLPGGYEQFF	TGTGCCAGCAGTTTACCCGGGGGCTATGAGCAGTTCTTC
TRBV27	TRBJ1-2	TRBD1	few	CASSLRQGVGYTF	TGTGCCAGCAGTTTAAGGCAGGGGGTTGGCTACACCTTC
TRBV20-1	TRBJ1-6	NA	NA	CSASLAGKGSPLHF	TGCAGTGCTAGTTTGGCAGGGAAGGGGTCACCCCTCCACTTT
TRBV6-2/TRBV6-3	TRBJ2-5	TRBD2	many	CASSSTSGQTQYF	TGTGCCAGCAGTTCTACTAGCGGGCAGACCCAGTACTTC
TRBV3-1	TRBJ2-7	TRBD2	few	CASSQGASGSYEQYF	TGTGCCAGCAGCCAAGGGGCTAGCGGTTCCTACGAGCAGTACTTC
TRBV9	TRBJ2-1	TRBD2	NA	CASSVSGRVNNEQFF	TGTGCCAGCAGCGTAAGCGGGAGAGTAAACAATGAGCAGTTCTTC
TRBV10-3	TRBJ2-7	NA	many	CAISESRTKRPYEQYF	TGTGCCATCAGTGAGTCACGGACTAAGCGCCCCTACGAGCAGTACTTC
TRBV27	TRBJ2-5	TRBD1	few	CASSMPGQGKETQYF	TGTGCCAGCAGTATGCCGGGACAGGGGAAAGAGACCCAGTACTTC
TRBV11-2	TRBJ2-3	TRBD1	NA	CASSVAGGIGTDTQYF	TGTGCCAGCAGCGTTGCAGGGGGCATCGGCACAGATACGCAGTATTTT
TRBV11-2	TRBJ2-3	NA	NA	CASRGGILDTQYF	TGTGCCAGCCGGGGCGGGATTCTAGATACGCAGTATTTT
TRBV11-2	TRBJ2-5	TRBD2	many	CASSDRLAGFQETQYF	TGTGCCAGCAGCGATAGACTAGCGGGGTTCCAAGAGACCCAGTACTTC
TRBV6-2/TRBV6-3	TRBJ1-1	TRBD1	NA	CASRTTGGRNTEAFF	TGTGCCAGCAGAACAACAGGGGGACGGAACACTGAAGCTTTCTTT
TRBV6-2/TRBV6-3	TRBJ2-1	TRBD2	NA	CASSFTHGTSGKNEQFF	TGTGCCAGCAGTTTCACACATGGGACTAGCGGGAAGAATGAGCAGTTCTTC
TRBV3-1	TRBJ1-2	NA	many	CASSQFVGDYGYTF	TGTGCCAGCAGCCAATTTGTGGGGGACTATGGCTACACCTTC
TRBV18	TRBJ1-1	NA	many	CASSPEITEAFF	TGTGCCAGCTCACCTGAGATCACTGAAGCTTTCTTT
TRBV7-8	TRBJ2-2	TRBD2	few	CASSSEGLAGDGELFF	TGTGCCAGCAGCTCGGAAGGACTAGCGGGGGACGGGGAGCTGTTTTTT
TRBV15	TRBJ2-1	TRBD2	many	CATSRESGLAGGYEQFF	TGTGCCACCAGCAGAGAATCCGGGTTAGCGGGAGGGTATGAGCAGTTCTTC
TRBV28	TRBJ1-5	TRBD1	many	CASSSSQGAANQPQHF	TGTGCCAGCAGTTCATCACAGGGGGCGGCCAATCAGCCCCAGCATTTT